What follows describes a single T cell receptor beta chain. A much larger clone differs by one base, so this may be a read error. The data stem from a study of blood T cell repertoires in COVID-19. Study background: Acute and convalescent COVID-19 specimens originated in the United States, Italy and Spain. PBMCs, B-cell-depleted T cells, or T cells provided the cDNA or gDNA that made up the material.

In the study's own analysis: Estimation of nucleated cell counts was performed using reference gene primer amplification. Method: immunoSEQ multiplex PCR; TCRdb's copy keeps in-frame clones and lacks some. V and J calls and clone size are those listed in that table; D and trimming were worked out from the DNA. The data contain over 250,000 clones, more than 85% of them singletons. With 5 bases clipped from V and 2 bases from J, the junction kept 3 bases outside the gene matches. The length of the CDR3 is 15 residues. Germline values: CDR1 SGHTA, CDR2 FQGNSA. This TCR derives from a woman aged 25 to 39 with COVID-19, enrolled during active disease. Specimen: peripheral blood. The chain uses TRBV7-2 and TRBJ2-7; TRBD2 agrees at 13 bases. CDR3 sequence: CASSRTSGSAYEQYF. The CDR3 nucleotides read TGTGCCAGCAGCCGGACTAGCGGGAGCGCCTACGAGCAGTACTTC. The complete variable domain, with remaining parts taken from reference TRBV7-2 and TRBJ2-7, reads GAGVSQSPSNKVTEKGKDVELRCDPISGHTALYWYRQSLGQGLEFLIYFQGNSAPDKSGLPSDRFSAERTGGSVSTLTIQRTQQEDSAVYLCASSRTSGSAYEQYFGPGTRLTVT.